The 10 T cell receptor beta chains given below trace back to one sample, sequenced in a study of T cell clonality in common variable immunodeficiency. Method: immunoSEQ multiplex PCR; TCRdb's copy keeps in-frame clones and lacks some. This table holds over 30,000 clones with no singletons; the top ten claim 3.8%. Sequences were obtained from peripheral blood mononuclear cells. Receptors were obtained from a person aged 18 to 69 in good health.

In regard to this clone: The read ends 3 residues early relative to the CDR3; the germline J gene fills the gap. The chain is built from TRBV27 and TRBJ2-7, with D perhaps matching TRBD2 (6 bases). Trimming took off 6 bases at V and 3 bases at J, with 15 bases between the two ends. The CDR3 covers 14 residues. CDR1 is MNHEY, CDR2 SMNVEV, per germline (reference sequence). CDR3 DNA, as far as it was read: TGTGCCAGCAGGGTTGGGGGGTTGAGCTACGAG. Translated, it gives CASRVGGLSYE. The CDR3, in full, reads CASRVGGLSYEQYF.

A note on this clone: The CDR3 end lies 3 residues beyond the end of the read and is filled in from the germline J gene. The rearrangement joins TRBV18 to TRBJ2-4; 9 positions agree with TRBD1. The length of the CDR3 is 15 residues. Looked up from germline, CDR1 is KGHSH and CDR2 is LQKENI. The CDR3 spells CASSSAGTGNYGQYF. CDR3 bases read: TGTGCCAGCTCATCAGCCGGGACAGGGAACTATGGT.

This clone was counted ten times or more. The missing CDR3 end, 3 residues past where the read stops, is filled in from the germline J gene. V gene TRBV7-2 combines with J gene TRBJ2-1; TRBD2 matches at 7 bases. The CDR3 runs to 15 residues. Looked up from germline, CDR1 is SGHTA and CDR2 is FQGNSA. The V segment lost 4 bases and the J segment 7 bases; nucleotides outside the gene matches: 10. This CDR3 reads CASSSAGTNNNEQFF. Incomplete CDR3 DNA: TGTGCCAGCAGCTCCGCCGGGACTAATAATAATGAG.

Many counts were recorded for this clone. The CDR3 goes on 3 residues after the read ends, and that part is filled in from the germline J gene. The chain recombines TRBV18 with TRBJ2-1, with 12 bases that match TRBD2. With V trimmed by 5 bases and J by 9 bases, 5 bases remained unmatched. Germline CDR1 reads KGHSH; CDR2 reads LQKENI. The length of the CDR3 is 14 residues. The chain's CDR3 is CASSSLAGGREQFF. Incomplete CDR3 DNA: TGTGCCAGCTCATCTCTAGCGGGGGGGCGTGAG.

In this sample, this clone turned up many times. The read falls 3 residues short of the CDR3 end, and the missing part is taken from the germline J gene. This chain joins TRBV5-4 and TRBJ2-5; TRBD1 is a possible D gene (7 bases). Germline V gene lookup returns CDR1 SGHNT and CDR2 YYREEE (reference sequence). The V end was cut by 4 bases, the J end by 4 bases, with 14 bases between. The CDR3 totals 14 residues. The DNA read from the CDR3 is TGTGCCAGCAGCCTGGAGGGGGCGCGAGAGACC. It is translated as CASSLEGARET. The whole CDR3 sequence reads CASSLEGARETQYF.

This clone was observed many times. The CDR3 end is not reached by the read, which stops 3 residues before it; the germline J gene fills it in. The chain employs TRBV29-1 and TRBJ2-2; 12 bases are a match to TRBD1. Germline loops: CDR1 SQVTM, CDR2 ANQGSEA. This CDR3 is 16 amino acids long. This CDR3 is CSFTGTGGVGNEKLFF. The DNA read from the CDR3 is TGCAGCTTTACCGGGACAGGGGGCGTTGGTAATGAAAAG.

In the case of this clone: The read halts 3 residues ahead of the CDR3 end, with the missing end drawn from the germline J gene. The chain combines TRBV7-2 with TRBJ2-3; D is undetermined. Germline V gives CDR1 SGHTA, CDR2 FQGNSA. The CDR3 sequence is 12 residues long. The sequenced CDR3 bases are TGTGCCAGCAGCTTACAAGGGCAGCCG. Encoded protein: CASSLQGQP. The full CDR3 protein reads CASSLQGQPQYF.

Regarding this clone: Since a much larger clone is just one base distant, this may be a read error. The sequenced fragment ends 3 residues before the CDR3 boundary, so the rest is inferred from the germline J gene. The rearrangement joins TRBV7-9 to TRBJ2-5, with 8 bases identical to TRBD2. CDR1 is SEHNR and CDR2 is FQNEAQ in the germline V gene (reference sequence). CDR3 size: 14 residues. CDR3 protein: CACSPSGGSETQYF. CDR3 DNA, as far as it was read: TGTGCCTGCAGCCCGAGCGGGGGCTCGGAGACC.

The table lists this clone with many counts. The CDR3 end falls 3 residues outside the read, so it is completed with the germline J gene. This chain links TRBV7-2 with TRBJ1-2; D not resolved. The ends were cut back, 2 bases at V and 5 bases at J, with 12 bases in the middle. In germline, CDR1 is SGHTA, CDR2 FQGNSA. The CDR3 extends over 14 amino acids. CDR3: CASSLRGRIYGYTF. Incomplete CDR3 DNA: TGTGCCAGCAGCTTACGTGGCAGAATTTATGGC.

This clone was detected many times. The read stops 3 residues short of the end of the CDR3; the missing end is completed from the germline J gene. The chain has TRBV20-1 and TRBJ2-7; 7 bases are a match to TRBD1. This CDR3 spans 15 amino acids. The germline gives CDR1 DFQATT, CDR2 SNEGSKA (reference sequence). V gave up 2 bases and J gave up 6 bases; unmatched junction bases: 13. The covered CDR3 bases are TGCAGTGCTAGACCGCGACAGGGTGGTCGGCTCGAG. It yields the protein CSARPRQGGRLE. The full CDR3 is CSARPRQGGRLEQYF.